This TCR beta chain was sequenced in a study of CD8 T cells in ankylosing spondylitis. Within the sample, this clonotype is medium-sized (0.01 to 0.1%). The target antigen is unknown. A quantitative 5'-RACE method, one with molecular barcodes, was used to make TCR beta libraries. Using its own MiXCR run on the 5' RACE reads, TCRdb lists one record per CDR3 protein. The sample holds approximately 17,000 distinct CDR3 sequences, 8% to 9% seen once. Findings and caveats of the study: Apparently characteristic of ankylosing spondylitis blood was a TCR beta motif (roughly 8 highly homologous variants).

Sample: blood. The source of this sequence is a male donor with ankylosing spondylitis or in good health (not recorded which).

CDR3 sequence reads: CASSWALSLGYEQYF. CDR3 in DNA: TGTGCCAGCAGTTGGGCCCTCTCCCTGGGCTACGAGCAGTACTTC. This chain connects TRBV12-3 or TRBV12-4 to TRBJ2-7; D is ambiguous. The CDR3 contains 15 residues. The V end lost 4 bases, the J end lost 3 bases, and 16 bases lay between the germline ends.